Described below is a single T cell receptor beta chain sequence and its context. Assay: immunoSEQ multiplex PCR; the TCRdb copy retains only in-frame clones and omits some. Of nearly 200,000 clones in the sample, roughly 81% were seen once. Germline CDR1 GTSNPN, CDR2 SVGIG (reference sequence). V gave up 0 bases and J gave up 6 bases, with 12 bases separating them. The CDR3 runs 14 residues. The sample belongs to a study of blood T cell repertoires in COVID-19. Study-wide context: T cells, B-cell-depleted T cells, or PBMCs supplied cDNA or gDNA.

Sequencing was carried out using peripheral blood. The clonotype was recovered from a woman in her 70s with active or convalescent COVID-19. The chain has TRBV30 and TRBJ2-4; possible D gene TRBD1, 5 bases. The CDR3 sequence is CAWSVQSRGNIQYF. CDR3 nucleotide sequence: TGTGCCTGGAGTGTACAGAGTAGGGGAAACATTCAGTACTTC.